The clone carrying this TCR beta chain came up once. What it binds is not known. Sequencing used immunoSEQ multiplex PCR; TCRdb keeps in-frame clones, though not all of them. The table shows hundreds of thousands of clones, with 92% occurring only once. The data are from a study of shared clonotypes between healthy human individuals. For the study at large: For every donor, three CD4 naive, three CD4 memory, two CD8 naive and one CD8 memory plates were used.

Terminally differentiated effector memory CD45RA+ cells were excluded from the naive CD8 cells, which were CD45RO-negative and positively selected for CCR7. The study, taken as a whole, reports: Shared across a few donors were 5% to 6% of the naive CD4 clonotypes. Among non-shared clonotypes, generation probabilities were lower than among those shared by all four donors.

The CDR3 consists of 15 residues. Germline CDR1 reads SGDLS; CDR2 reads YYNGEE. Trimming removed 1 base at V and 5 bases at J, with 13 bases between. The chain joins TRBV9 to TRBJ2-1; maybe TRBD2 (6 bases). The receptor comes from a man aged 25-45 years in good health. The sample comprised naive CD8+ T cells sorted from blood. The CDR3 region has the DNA TGTGCCAGCAGCGTAAACCTTGGCGGGGACAATGAGCAGTTCTTC. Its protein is CASSVNLGGDNEQFF.